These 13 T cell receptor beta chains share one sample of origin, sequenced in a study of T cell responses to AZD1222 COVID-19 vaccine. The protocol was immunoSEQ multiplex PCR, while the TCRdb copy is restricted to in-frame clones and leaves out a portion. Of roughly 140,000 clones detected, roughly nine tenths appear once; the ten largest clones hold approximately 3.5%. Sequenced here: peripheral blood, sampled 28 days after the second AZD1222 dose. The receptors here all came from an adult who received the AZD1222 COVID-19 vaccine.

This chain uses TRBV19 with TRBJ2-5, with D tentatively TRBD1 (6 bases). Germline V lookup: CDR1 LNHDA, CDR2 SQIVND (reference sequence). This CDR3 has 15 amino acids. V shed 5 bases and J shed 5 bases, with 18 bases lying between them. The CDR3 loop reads CASSFIRGEGETQYF. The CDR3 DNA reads TGTGCCAGTAGTTTCATCAGGGGCGAGGGGGAGACCCAGTACTTC.

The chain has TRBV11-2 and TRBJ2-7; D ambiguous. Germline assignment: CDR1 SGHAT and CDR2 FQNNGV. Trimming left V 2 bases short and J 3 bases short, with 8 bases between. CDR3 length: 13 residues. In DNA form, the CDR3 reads TGTGCCAGCAGCTTAAGCGCTCTCTACGAGCAGTACTTC. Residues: CASSLSALYEQYF.

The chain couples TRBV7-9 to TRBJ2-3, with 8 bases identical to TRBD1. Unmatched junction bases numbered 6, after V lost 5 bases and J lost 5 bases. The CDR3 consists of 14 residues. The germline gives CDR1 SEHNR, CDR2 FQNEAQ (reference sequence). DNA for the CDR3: TGTGCCAGCAGCCCCAGGGGGCCGGGAGATACGCAGTATTTT. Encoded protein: CASSPRGPGDTQYF.

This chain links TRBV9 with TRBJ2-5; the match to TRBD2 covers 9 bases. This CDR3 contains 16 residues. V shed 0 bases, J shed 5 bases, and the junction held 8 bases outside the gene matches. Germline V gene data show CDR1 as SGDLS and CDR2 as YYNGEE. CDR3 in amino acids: CASSVVGGRAGETQYF. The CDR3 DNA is TGTGCCAGCAGCGTAGTTGGCGGGAGGGCCGGGGAGACCCAGTACTTC.

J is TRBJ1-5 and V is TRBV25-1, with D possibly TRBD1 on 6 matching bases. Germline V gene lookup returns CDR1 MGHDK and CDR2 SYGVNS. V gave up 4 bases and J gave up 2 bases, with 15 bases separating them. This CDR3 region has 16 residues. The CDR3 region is CASSGGLGAGNQPQHF. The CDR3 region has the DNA TGTGCCAGCAGTGGGGGACTGGGGGCCGGCAATCAGCCCCAGCATTTT.

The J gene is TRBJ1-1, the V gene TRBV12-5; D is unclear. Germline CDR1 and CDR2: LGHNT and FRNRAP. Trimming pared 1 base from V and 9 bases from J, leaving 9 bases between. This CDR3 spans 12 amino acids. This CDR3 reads CASGLAGSQAFF. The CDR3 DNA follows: TGTGCTAGTGGTTTGGCCGGGAGCCAAGCTTTCTTT. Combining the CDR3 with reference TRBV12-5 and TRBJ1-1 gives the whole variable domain DARVTQTPRHKVTEMGQEVTMRCQPILGHNTVFWYRQTMMQGLELLAYFRNRAPLDDSGMPKDRFSAEMPDATLATLKIQPSEPRDSAVYFCASGLAGSQAFFGQGTRLTVV.

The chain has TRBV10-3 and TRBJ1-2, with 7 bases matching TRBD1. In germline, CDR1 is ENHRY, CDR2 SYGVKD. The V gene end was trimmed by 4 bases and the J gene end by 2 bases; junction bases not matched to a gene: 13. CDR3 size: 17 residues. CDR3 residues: CAISGAGTATINYGYTF. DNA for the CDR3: TGTGCCATCAGTGGGGCTGGGACAGCCACAATCAACTATGGCTACACCTTC.

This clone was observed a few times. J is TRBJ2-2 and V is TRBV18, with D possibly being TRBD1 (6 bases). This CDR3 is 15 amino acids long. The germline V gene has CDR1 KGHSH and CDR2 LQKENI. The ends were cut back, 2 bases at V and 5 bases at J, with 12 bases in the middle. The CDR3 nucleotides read TGTGCCAGCTCACCAGGACAGAGTCAGACCGGGGAGCTGTTTTTT. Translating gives CASSPGQSQTGELFF.

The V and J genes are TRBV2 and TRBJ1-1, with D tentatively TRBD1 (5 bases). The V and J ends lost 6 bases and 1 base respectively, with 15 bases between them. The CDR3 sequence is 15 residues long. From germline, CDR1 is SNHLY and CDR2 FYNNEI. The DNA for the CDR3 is TGTGCCAGCAGCGTGTTAGGGGATCCGAACACTGAAGCTTTCTTT. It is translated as CASSVLGDPNTEAFF.

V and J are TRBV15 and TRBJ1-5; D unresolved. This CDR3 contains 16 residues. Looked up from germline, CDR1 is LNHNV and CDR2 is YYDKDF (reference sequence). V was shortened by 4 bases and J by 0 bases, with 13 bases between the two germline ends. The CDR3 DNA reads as TGTGCCACCAGCAAGACTCAAAGATATAGCAATCAGCCCCAGCATTTT. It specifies CATSKTQRYSNQPQHF.

This CDR3 reads CASSRDREVRSNQPQHF. In nucleotides, the CDR3 is TGTGCCAGCAGCCGGGACAGGGAGGTCCGAAGCAATCAGCCCCAGCATTTT. The rearrangement uses TRBV7-8 and TRBJ1-5; TRBD1 agrees at 9 bases. The CDR3 is 17 amino acids. The J segment lost 1 base and the V segment lost 5 bases, leaving 9 bases of the junction unmatched. The germline CDR1 and CDR2 sequences are SGHVS and FQNEAQ.

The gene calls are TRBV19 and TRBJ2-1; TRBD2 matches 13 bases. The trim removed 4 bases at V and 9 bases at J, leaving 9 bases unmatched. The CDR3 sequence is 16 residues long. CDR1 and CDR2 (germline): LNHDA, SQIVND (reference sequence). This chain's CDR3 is CASSRGTSGIRGEQFF. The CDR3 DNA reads TGTGCCAGTAGTAGAGGGACTAGCGGGATAAGAGGTGAGCAGTTCTTC.

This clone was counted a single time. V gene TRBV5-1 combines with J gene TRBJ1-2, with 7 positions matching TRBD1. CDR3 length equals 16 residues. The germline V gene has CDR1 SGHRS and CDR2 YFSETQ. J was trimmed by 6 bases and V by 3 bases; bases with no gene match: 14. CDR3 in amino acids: CASSSPTGTEHDGYTF. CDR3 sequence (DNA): TGCGCCAGCAGCTCCCCGACCGGGACAGAACATGATGGCTACACCTTC.